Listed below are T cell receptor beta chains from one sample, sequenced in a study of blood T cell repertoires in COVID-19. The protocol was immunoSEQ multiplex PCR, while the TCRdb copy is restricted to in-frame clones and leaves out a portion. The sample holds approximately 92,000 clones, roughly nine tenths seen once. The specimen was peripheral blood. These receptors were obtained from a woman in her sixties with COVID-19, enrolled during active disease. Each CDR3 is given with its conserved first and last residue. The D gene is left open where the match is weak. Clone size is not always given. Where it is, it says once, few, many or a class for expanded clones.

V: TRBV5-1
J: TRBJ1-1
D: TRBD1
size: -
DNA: TGCGCCAGCAGGCCGACAGGGGCGGGCACTGAAGCTTTCTTT
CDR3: CASRPTGAGTEAFF

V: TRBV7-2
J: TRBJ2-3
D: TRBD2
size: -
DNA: TGTGCCAGCAGCTTAGACGGCCTAGCGGGGGGCCGGACGCAGTATTTT
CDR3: CASSLDGLAGGRTQYF

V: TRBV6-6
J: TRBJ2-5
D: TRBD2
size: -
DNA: TGTGCCAGCTCAGACAAAGCGGGGGCGAGGGAGACCCAGTACTTC
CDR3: CASSDKAGARETQYF

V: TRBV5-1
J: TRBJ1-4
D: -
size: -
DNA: TGCGCCAGCAGCTTGGGGGGGCGCAGAGAAAAACTGTTTTTT
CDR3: CASSLGGRREKLFF

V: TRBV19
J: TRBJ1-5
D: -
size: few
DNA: TGTGCCAGTAGTATCAGCACGACAACCCAGCCCCAGCATTTT
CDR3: CASSISTTTQPQHF

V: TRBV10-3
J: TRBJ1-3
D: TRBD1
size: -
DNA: TGTGCCACTTCACAGGGGGCGACGTCTGGAAACACCATATATTTT
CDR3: CATSQGATSGNTIYF

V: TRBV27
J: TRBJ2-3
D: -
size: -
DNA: TGTGCCAGCAGTTTAAAATACACAGATACGCAGTATTTT
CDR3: CASSLKYTDTQYF

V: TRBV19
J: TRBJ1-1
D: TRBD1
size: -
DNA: TGTGCCAGTAATATATCTCCGGGACAGGGTATACCTGAAGCTTTCTTT
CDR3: CASNISPGQGIPEAFF

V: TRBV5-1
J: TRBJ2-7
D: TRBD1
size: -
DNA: TGCGCCAGCAGCTTGGGCCAGGGGGCGTTCCCCTACGAGCAGTACTTC
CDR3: CASSLGQGAFPYEQYF

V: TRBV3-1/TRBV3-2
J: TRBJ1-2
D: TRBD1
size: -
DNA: TGTGCCAGCAGCCAAGGTCCCGGGACAGGATATGGCTACACCTTC
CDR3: CASSQGPGTGYGYTF

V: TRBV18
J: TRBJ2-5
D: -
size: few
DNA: TGTGCCAGCTCACCCGCCGGTCACCAAGAGACCCAGTACTTC
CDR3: CASSPAGHQETQYF

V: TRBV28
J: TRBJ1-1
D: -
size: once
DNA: TGTGCCAGCAGGGAGCCTTGGCGGAACACTGAAGCTTTCTTT
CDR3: CASREPWRNTEAFF

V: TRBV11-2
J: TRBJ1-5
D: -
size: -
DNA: TGTGCCAGCAGCTTAGGGGGGAGGGGAGGCAATCAGCCCCAGCATTTT
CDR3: CASSLGGRGGNQPQHF

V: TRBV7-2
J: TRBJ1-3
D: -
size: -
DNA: TGTGCCAGCAGCTTCTACTCAGGGTCTGGAAACACCATATATTTT
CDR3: CASSFYSGSGNTIYF

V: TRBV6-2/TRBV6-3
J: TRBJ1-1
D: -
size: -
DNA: TGTGCCAGCAGTTATTCCGGACTGGGAGGGGGAGCTTTCTTT
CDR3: CASSYSGLGGGAFF

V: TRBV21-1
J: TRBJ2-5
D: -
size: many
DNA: TGTGCCAGCAGCAGTGGGCTAGCGGGGGTTATCCAAGAGACCCAGTACTTC
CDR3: CASSSGLAGVIQETQYF

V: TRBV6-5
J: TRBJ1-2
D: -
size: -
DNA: TGTGCCAGCAGTTACGGTCAGGGGAATGGCTACACCTTC
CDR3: CASSYGQGNGYTF

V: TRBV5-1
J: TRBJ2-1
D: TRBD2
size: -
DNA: TGCGCCAGCAGCTTGGCCTCCAGCGGGGGGGCTAACAATGAGCAGTTCTTC
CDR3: CASSLASSGGANNEQFF

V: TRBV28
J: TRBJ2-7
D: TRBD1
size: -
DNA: TGTGCCAGCAGTTTCCGGGACAGGATCTACGAGCAGTACTTC
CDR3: CASSFRDRIYEQYF

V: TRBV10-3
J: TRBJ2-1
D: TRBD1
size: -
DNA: TGTGCCATCAGTGAAACTCGGACAGGGGACGTTGAGCAGTTCTTC
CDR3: CAISETRTGDVEQFF

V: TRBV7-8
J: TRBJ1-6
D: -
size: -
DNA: TGTGCCAGCAGCTCGAGCTCCTATAATTCACCCCTCCACTTT
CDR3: CASSSSSYNSPLHF

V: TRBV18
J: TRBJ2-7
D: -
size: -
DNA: TGTGCCAGCTCACCGGGGCCACAAACATACGAGCAGTACTTC
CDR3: CASSPGPQTYEQYF

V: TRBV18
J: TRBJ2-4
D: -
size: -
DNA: TGTGCCAGCTCATCCCTCCGGGACTCCGGGCACATTCAGTACTTC
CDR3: CASSSLRDSGHIQYF

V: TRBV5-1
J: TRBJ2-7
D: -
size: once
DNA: TGCGCCAGCAGCTACGGTTCCTACGAGCAGTACTTC
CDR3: CASSYGSYEQYF

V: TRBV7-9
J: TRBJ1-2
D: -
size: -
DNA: TGTGCCAGCAGCTTAGTTCGAGACTTCAACTATGGCTACACCTTC
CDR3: CASSLVRDFNYGYTF

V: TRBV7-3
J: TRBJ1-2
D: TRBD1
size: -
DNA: TGTGCCAGCAGCGAACAGGGGACCTATGGCTACACCTTC
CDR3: CASSEQGTYGYTF

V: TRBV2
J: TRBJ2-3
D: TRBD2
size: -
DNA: TGTGCCAGAGGACTAGCGGTCACAGATACGCAGTATTTT
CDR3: CARGLAVTDTQYF

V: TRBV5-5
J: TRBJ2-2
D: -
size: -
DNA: TGTGCCAGCAGCGTCGGGGCGAACACCGGGGAGCTGTTTTTT
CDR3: CASSVGANTGELFF

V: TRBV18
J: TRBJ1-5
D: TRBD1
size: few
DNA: TGTGCCAGCTCACCACAGGGGGCGTTTCAGCCCCAGCATTTT
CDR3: CASSPQGAFQPQHF

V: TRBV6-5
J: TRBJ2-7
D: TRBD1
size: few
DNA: TGTGCCAGCAGTTCCGGACAGGGGGGCCTCTCCTACGAGCAGTACTTC
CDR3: CASSSGQGGLSYEQYF

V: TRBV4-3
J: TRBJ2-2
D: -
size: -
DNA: TGCGCCAGCAGCCCCGGACTGGGAAACACCGGGGAGCTGTTTTTT
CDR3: CASSPGLGNTGELFF